This record covers a single TCR beta chain. These data are taken from a study of blood T cell repertoires in COVID-19. Self-reported history from a screening survey and questionnaire set each donor's cohort. Two negative PCRs, clearance, or symptom resolution characterized the recovered Cohort 3 donors. In the original workflow: Using reference gene primer amplification, nucleated cell counts were estimated. Here immunoSEQ multiplex PCR was the method, and the copy in TCRdb shows in-frame clones only, minus some. The DNA was the basis for D and trimming; V, J and clone size are from that table. The table lists 250,000 or so clones, around 90% of them singletons, with roughly 1.6% in the top ten. The germline CDR1 and CDR2 sequences are MDHEN and SYDVKM. The CDR3 length is 14 residues. With V trimmed by 4 bases and J by 3 bases, 6 bases remained unmatched.

Material: PBMCs or T cells enriched from blood (not recorded which). The V call is TRBV28, the J call TRBJ2-7; the match to TRBD1 covers 7 bases. The sequence derives from a woman between 45 and 60 years old who had recovered from COVID-19. This chain's CDR3 is CASSSRTGNYEQYF. The CDR3 DNA sequence: TGTGCCAGCAGTTCCCGGACAGGAAACTACGAGCAGTACTTC.